Reported below is one T cell receptor beta chain. Which antigen it targets is not known. Nothing much larger sits one base from this clone, and base qualities are not available. TCRbeta CDR3 regions were amplified from genomic DNA by means of the immunoSEQ Assay, a bias-controlled multiplex PCR. For the original study's pipeline: Within the assay, amplification of reference gene primers was used to estimate how many nucleated cells each sample contained. To quantify the absolute abundance of each unique TCRbeta CDR3 rearrangement, sequence reads were collapsed and filtered. For each sample, productive Simpson clonality was calculated by taking the square root of Simpson's diversity index across productive rearrangements. The clones in this table, taken by TCRdb from immuneACCESS, are in-frame only. Not every clone is retained; where verified, under half of the shortfall comes from an unresolved V gene, and the cause of the rest is unknown. V, J and clone size were drawn from that table, and D and trimming were deduced from the DNA. The sample table lists approximately 190,000 clones, 80% of them with a count of one. The ten most abundant clones make up approximately 6.9% of the sample.

Collaborating institutions collected whole blood in K2EDTA tubes following their own protocols. For TCRbeta analysis, collaborator samples were shipped as frozen whole blood, as isolated PBMCs, or as DNA extracted from either sample type. These data are taken from a study of blood T cell repertoires in COVID-19 (dated by TCRdb to the early 2020s). With respect to the entire study: The collaborator samples originated in the United States, Italy and Spain and spanned the acute and convalescent phases of COVID-19. Where available, HLA class I and class II types were taken from metadata supplied by the sample provider and were not determined by assay-based typing. A de-identified subject ID, COVID-19 status, age in years and sex were almost always included in the sample metadata. The prospective study material was composed of cDNA or gDNA derived from T cells, B-cell-depleted T cells, or PBMCs. Samples were obtained from the ongoing ImmuneRACE study (first 160 participants) and from over a thousand subjects provided by 6 global collaborators. Deeply sampled blood TCRbeta repertoires from subjects exposed to, actively infected with, or recovered from COVID-19 were included in the dataset. A freely available public database, intended as a resource for researchers studying the immune response to SARS-CoV-2, is where the repertoires were released.

What the authors observed across the whole study: The quantity of clinical and demographic metadata differed by source and by participant and was supplied without curation.

CDR1 and CDR2 were assigned from the germline V gene (reference sequence) as LNHDA and SQIVND. Trimming removed 0 bases from V and 2 bases from J; the gene matches leave 4 bases unexplained. The cysteine opens and the phenylalanine closes a CDR3 of 16 amino acids. The sequence is cut down to CDR3 DNA, 48 bases in frame from base 1. What was sequenced was peripheral blood. This receptor was taken from a man aged 55 to 69 with acute or convalescent COVID-19. This receptor chain uses TRBV19 and TRBJ2-5; TRBD2 aligns with 9 central bases. The DNA sequence is as follows: TGTGCCAGTAGTATAGATGGAGCGGGGGGACAAGAGACCCAGTACTTC. Translated, it reads CASSIDGAGGQETQYF.